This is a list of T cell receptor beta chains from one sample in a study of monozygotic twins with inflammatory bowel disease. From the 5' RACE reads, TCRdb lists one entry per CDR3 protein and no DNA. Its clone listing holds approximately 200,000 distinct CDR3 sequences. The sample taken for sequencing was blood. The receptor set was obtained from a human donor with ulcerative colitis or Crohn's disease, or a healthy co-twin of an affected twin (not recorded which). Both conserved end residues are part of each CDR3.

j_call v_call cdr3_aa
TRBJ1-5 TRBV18 CASSQGESQPQHF
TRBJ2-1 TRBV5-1 CASSPPIGQSNEQFF
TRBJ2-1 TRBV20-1 CSATIAGGDYNEQFF
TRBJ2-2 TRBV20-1 CSARRQYTGELVF
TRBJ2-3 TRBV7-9 CATQGLDGATDTQYF
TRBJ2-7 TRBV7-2 CASSLIGEQYF
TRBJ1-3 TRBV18 CASSPWQGRGNTIYF
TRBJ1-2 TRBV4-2 CASSQMGTFYGYTF
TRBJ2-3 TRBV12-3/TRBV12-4 CASSPFLGGKSTDTQYF
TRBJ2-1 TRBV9 CASSPRGLAINEQFF
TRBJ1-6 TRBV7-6 CASSLRGAQNSPLHF
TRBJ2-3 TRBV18 CASSPLAGRHTDTQYF
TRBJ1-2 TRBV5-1 CASSLPSGSTNLTF
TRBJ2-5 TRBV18 CASSPVGHSGGKETQYF
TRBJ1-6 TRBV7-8 CASSLARVGESPLHF
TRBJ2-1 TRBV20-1 CSARDPGSWTRNEQFF
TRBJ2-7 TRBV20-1 CSAKFRDRVGHEQYF
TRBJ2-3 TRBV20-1 CSAIAGGGDTQYF
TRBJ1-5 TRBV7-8 CASSLIQNSNQPQHF
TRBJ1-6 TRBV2 CASRVESLLNSPLHF
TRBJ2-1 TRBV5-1 CASSSGLAGQYNEQFF
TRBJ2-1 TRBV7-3 CASSPTSGGPPNEQFF
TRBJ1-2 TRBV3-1 CASRFRGNYGYTF
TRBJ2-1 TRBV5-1 CASSLDSRSPYNEQFF
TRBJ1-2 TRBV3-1 CASSQESTGYGYTF
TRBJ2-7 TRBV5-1 CASSPGEGEQYF
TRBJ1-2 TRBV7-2 CASSLNAVDRGSGYTF
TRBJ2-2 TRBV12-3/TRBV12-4 CASAGRLGGGELFF
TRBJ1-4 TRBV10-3 CATTQATNEKLFF
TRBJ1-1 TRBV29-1 CSVDWAAGNTEAFF
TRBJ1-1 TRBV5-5 CASSLAPGINTEAFF
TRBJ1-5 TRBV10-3 CAISESFLMGQPQHF
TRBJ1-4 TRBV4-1 CASSQDPGHREKLFF
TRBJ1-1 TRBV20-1 CSAGTNTEAFF
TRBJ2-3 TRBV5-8 CASSLFARGLNTQYF